What follows are 8 T cell receptor beta chains derived from one specimen sequenced in a study of OX40 agonist ivuxolimab in advanced cancers. Here immunoSEQ multiplex PCR was the method, and the copy in TCRdb shows in-frame clones only, minus some. Of tens of thousands of clones listed, roughly 91% are singletons. Sequencing used CD4+ or CD8+ T cells sorted from blood, obtained in a trial of the OX40 agonist ivuxolimab. These receptors were taken from an adult with an advanced solid tumor such as melanoma, head and neck, liver or kidney cancer.

The chain has TRBV7-3 and TRBJ2-5, with 7 bases identical to TRBD1. This CDR3 is 14 amino acids long. Per germline, CDR1 SGHTA and CDR2 FQGTGA. Trimming removed 2 bases from V and 6 bases from J; junction bases left unmatched: 6. This CDR3 reads CASSLVQGSKTQYF. In DNA form, the CDR3 reads TGTGCCAGCAGCTTAGTACAGGGGTCAAAGACCCAGTACTTC. The full variable domain, with the rest looked up from reference TRBV7-3 and TRBJ2-5, is GAGVSQTPSNKVTEKGKYVELRCDPISGHTALYWYRQSLGQGPEFLIYFQGTGAADDSGLPNDRFFAVRPEGSVSTLKIQRTERGDSAVYLCASSLVQGSKTQYFGPGTRLLVL.

The genes are TRBV15 and TRBJ2-1; D may match TRBD1 or TRBD2 (5 bases each). Trimming pared 0 bases from V and 10 bases from J, leaving 16 bases between. CDR3 size: 15 residues. The germline V gene encodes CDR1 LNHNV and CDR2 YYDKDF (reference sequence). In DNA form, the CDR3 reads TGTGCCACCAGCAGAGAAACTCCGGGACCCGGGGAGCAGTTCTTC. Amino acids: CATSRETPGPGEQFF.

The chain combines TRBV13 with TRBJ2-3; D is unclear. V lost 5 bases to trimming and J lost 3 bases, with 15 bases between them. The CDR3 has 15 residues. CDR1 and CDR2 (germline): PRHDT, FYEKMQ (reference sequence). DNA of the CDR3: TGTGCCAGCAGCCCCCCAAAACCTGAGACAGATACGCAGTATTTT. Protein sequence: CASSPPKPETDTQYF.

This clone was seen just once. V and J are TRBV5-4 and TRBJ1-4; D remains unclear. Trimming removed 4 bases at V and 5 bases at J, with 12 bases between. Germline V gives CDR1 SGHNT, CDR2 YYREEE (reference sequence). The CDR3 runs 14 residues. CDR3 in DNA: TGTGCCAGCAGCCTCCGGGGTTTGAATGAAAAACTGTTTTTT. It translates to CASSLRGLNEKLFF.

The V gene is TRBV5-5, the J gene TRBJ1-1; TRBD1 agrees at 8 bases. The V gene's germline CDR1 is SGHKS and CDR2 YYEKEE (reference sequence). The CDR3 is made up of 15 amino acids. V lost 4 bases to trimming and J lost 6 bases; unmatched junction nucleotides: 11. CDR3 protein: CASSQYDRGFSEAFF. The CDR3 region has the DNA TGTGCCAGCAGCCAATACGACAGGGGATTCTCTGAAGCTTTCTTT.

The chain has TRBV7-6 and TRBJ1-1; 9 positions match TRBD1. The CDR3 consists of 16 residues. V was clipped by 5 bases and J by 1 base; unmatched bases: 8. Germline CDR1 SGHVS, CDR2 FNYEAQ. DNA for the CDR3: TGTGCCAGCAGCCTAACAGGGGGCGCCCGGAACACTGAAGCTTTCTTT. Translation: CASSLTGGARNTEAFF.

The chain joins TRBV23-1 to TRBJ1-5, with 7 bases lining up with TRBD1. TRBV23-1 is reported as an ORF; its role is uncertain. CDR3 length equals 17 residues. The V gene end was trimmed by 2 bases and the J gene end by 3 bases; junction bases not matched to a gene: 10. CDR3 DNA: TGCGCCAGCAGTCAAGAAGATTCTGGGACAGCCAATCAGCCCCAGCATTTT. It translates to CASSQEDSGTANQPQHF.

The rearrangement uses TRBV6-1 and TRBJ2-2; D call uncertain. Germline lookup yields CDR1 MNHNS and CDR2 SASEGT. The CDR3 consists of 14 residues. The germline V and J ends were trimmed by 2 bases and 2 bases, with 6 bases remaining between them. CDR3 coding DNA: TGTGCCAGCAGTGAAATGGGTAACACCGGGGAGCTGTTTTTT. Encoded protein: CASSEMGNTGELFF.